A selection of T cell receptor beta chains follows, all from one sample in a study of identical twins. TCRdb re-analysed the 5' RACE reads in MiXCR, keeping a single row per CDR3 protein. The sample has about 900,000 distinct CDR3 sequences, over 9% seen once; the top ten hold about 1.6%. This sample also belongs to another study, concerning yellow fever vaccine responses in identical twins.

Specimen: PBMCs. The receptors shown here come from a woman aged 18-30 years in good health. Each CDR3 is given with its conserved first and last residue. D genes are given only for firm matches. Some rows have no size entry. The others give once, few or many, or a class for an expanded clone.

clone_size,d_call,j_call,cdr3_length,v_call,cdr3_aa,cdr3_nt
many,NA,TRBJ1-1,13,TRBV4-1,CASSRPDRAEAFF,TGCGCCAGCAGCCGACCCGACCGGGCTGAAGCTTTCTTT
NA,NA,TRBJ2-3,15,TRBV9,CASSVDPGGTDTQYF,TGTGCCAGCAGCGTAGATCCGGGGGGCACAGATACGCAGTATTTT
few,NA,TRBJ2-3,16,TRBV5-1,CASSLRVGGLTDTQYF,TGCGCCAGCAGCCTCCGTGTCGGGGGACTCACAGATACGCAGTATTTT
many,NA,TRBJ1-2,14,TRBV6-5,CASSYKQGIDGYTF,TGTGCCAGCAGTTATAAGCAGGGGATCGATGGCTACACCTTC
NA,TRBD2,TRBJ2-5,16,TRBV7-9,CASSKSTSTWGETQYF,TGTGCCAGCAGCAAGTCGACTAGCACCTGGGGAGAGACCCAGTACTTC
many,NA,TRBJ1-1,14,TRBV6-5,CASSSTQGNTEAFF,TGTGCCAGCAGTTCCACCCAGGGGAACACTGAAGCTTTCTTT
many,NA,TRBJ2-1,16,TRBV24-1,CATSGTQGINQWGQFF,TGTGCCACCAGTGGAACCCAGGGTATAAATCAGTGGGGGCAGTTCTTC
NA,NA,TRBJ2-1,14,TRBV7-3,CASSLHGMNNEQFF,TGTGCCAGCAGCTTACACGGGATGAATAATGAGCAGTTCTTC
few,TRBD1,TRBJ2-5,13,TRBV2,CASLGQNEETQYF,TGTGCCAGTCTGGGACAGAACGAAGAGACCCAGTACTTC
NA,NA,TRBJ2-5,13,TRBV4-1,CASGFGGVETQYF,TGCGCCAGCGGCTTCGGCGGGGTGGAGACCCAGTACTTC
NA,NA,TRBJ2-5,16,TRBV5-1,CASSLVSRGSGETQYF,TGCGCCAGCAGCTTAGTCTCCAGGGGCTCAGGAGAGACCCAGTACTTC
NA,TRBD2,TRBJ2-1,15,TRBV29-1,CSVEVPRLAYNEQFF,TGCAGCGTTGAAGTACCCCGACTAGCGTACAATGAGCAGTTCTTC
NA,TRBD2,TRBJ2-1,15,TRBV10-3,CAISGVLAGYNEQFF,TGTGCCATCAGTGGGGTACTAGCGGGATACAATGAGCAGTTCTTC
NA,TRBD2,TRBJ2-1,19,TRBV11-1,CASSPGLAGGRASYNEQFF,TGTGCCAGCAGCCCCGGACTAGCGGGAGGTCGGGCGTCCTACAATGAGCAGTTCTTC
few,NA,TRBJ1-5,18,TRBV21-1,CASSKVGTGWGVDQPQHF,TGTGCCAGCAGCAAAGTGGGGACAGGGTGGGGAGTTGATCAGCCCCAGCATTTT
few,NA,TRBJ1-5,15,TRBV6-1,CASSENRSRGQPQHF,TGTGCCAGCAGCGAGAACAGGAGCAGGGGTCAGCCCCAGCATTTT
NA,NA,TRBJ2-1,14,TRBV7-2,CASSLGPARSEQFF,TGTGCCAGCAGCTTGGGTCCCGCTCGCAGTGAGCAGTTCTTC
NA,TRBD2,TRBJ2-7,18,TRBV4-2,CASSQGLAGGYNSYEQYF,TGTGCCAGCAGCCAAGGGCTAGCGGGAGGTTATAACTCCTACGAGCAGTACTTC
NA,TRBD1,TRBJ2-4,16,TRBV6-1,CASSELGGDAKNIQYF,TGTGCCAGCAGTGAATTAGGGGGCGATGCCAAAAACATTCAGTACTTC
NA,NA,TRBJ2-6,15,TRBV10-3,CAIRGISSGANVLTF,TGTGCCATCAGGGGCATAAGCTCTGGGGCCAACGTCCTGACTTTC
few,TRBD1,TRBJ2-5,16,TRBV5-1,CASSLGSRGILETQYF,TGCGCCAGCAGCTTGGGTTCCAGGGGGATATTGGAGACCCAGTACTTC
few,TRBD1,TRBJ1-1,16,TRBV6-5,CASSYSGQGAGTEAFF,TGTGCCAGCAGTTACTCGGGACAGGGGGCGGGCACTGAAGCTTTCTTT
few,NA,TRBJ2-1,12,TRBV7-9,CASSFGAGEQFF,TGTGCCAGCAGCTTTGGGGCAGGAGAGCAGTTCTTC
few,TRBD2,TRBJ2-7,16,TRBV5-1,CASSLEGGSGSYEQYF,TGCGCCAGCAGCTTGGAAGGCGGGAGCGGGTCCTACGAGCAGTACTTC
few,NA,TRBJ2-5,13,TRBV29-1,CSVRVGYQETQYF,TGCAGCGTCCGGGTGGGTTACCAAGAGACCCAGTACTTC
few,TRBD2,TRBJ2-7,17,TRBV6-8,CASSPCRERGSSYEQYF,TGTGCCAGCAGTCCCTGTCGGGAGCGGGGAAGCTCCTACGAGCAGTACTTC
NA,NA,TRBJ2-1,14,TRBV28,CASKGQLAYNEQFF,TGTGCCAGCAAGGGGCAGCTAGCCTACAATGAGCAGTTCTTC
few,NA,TRBJ2-5,15,TRBV24-1,CATSDPRGSGETQYF,TGTGCCACCAGTGATCCCCGTGGTAGCGGCGAGACCCAGTACTTC
NA,TRBD1,TRBJ1-1,15,TRBV12-3/TRBV12-4,CASSPVGTENTEAFF,TGTGCCAGCAGCCCAGTGGGGACAGAGAACACTGAAGCTTTCTTT
many,NA,TRBJ2-1,16,TRBV14,CASSQGGVSSYNEQFF,TGTGCCAGCAGCCAAGGCGGGGTCAGCTCCTACAATGAGCAGTTCTTC
NA,NA,TRBJ2-3,14,TRBV7-2,CASSLRRGEDTQYF,TGTGCCAGCAGCCTCCGGAGAGGGGAAGATACGCAGTATTTT
few,TRBD2,TRBJ2-5,14,TRBV9,CASSVAGGTETQYF,TGTGCCAGCAGCGTAGCGGGGGGAACGGAGACCCAGTACTTC
NA,NA,TRBJ1-5,12,TRBV19,CASGNRNQPQHF,TGTGCTAGTGGGAATAGGAATCAGCCCCAGCATTTT
many,NA,TRBJ2-5,13,TRBV20-1,CSARDPYGETQYF,TGCAGTGCTAGAGATCCCTATGGGGAGACCCAGTACTTC
few,NA,TRBJ2-1,17,TRBV29-1,CSVEPFVSSLTYNEQFF,TGCAGCGTTGAACCCTTTGTTTCGAGTCTCACCTACAATGAGCAGTTCTTC
many,NA,TRBJ1-1,15,TRBV12-3/TRBV12-4,CASSKGQTRNTEAFF,TGTGCCAGCAGTAAAGGCCAGACTAGGAACACTGAAGCTTTCTTT
few,TRBD2,TRBJ2-3,16,TRBV20-1,CSAREETSGRTDTQYF,TGCAGTGCTAGAGAGGAGACTAGCGGGAGAACAGATACGCAGTATTTT
many,NA,TRBJ2-4,14,TRBV20-1,CSARDSLAKNIQYF,TGCAGTGCTAGAGATTCACTAGCCAAAAACATTCAGTACTTC
few,TRBD1,TRBJ1-2,14,TRBV2,CASRATGGNYGYTF,TGTGCCAGCAGAGCGACAGGGGGCAACTATGGCTACACCTTC
many,NA,TRBJ2-5,13,TRBV5-1,CASSQLVEETQYF,TGCGCCAGCAGCCAGCTAGTAGAAGAGACCCAGTACTTC
NA,NA,TRBJ1-6,14,TRBV20-1,CSARDLRENSPLHF,TGCAGTGCTAGAGATCTCCGGGAAAATTCACCCCTCCACTTT
few,TRBD2,TRBJ2-2,15,TRBV3-1,CASSSTSGVTGELFF,TGTGCCAGCAGCTCGACTAGCGGGGTCACCGGGGAGCTGTTTTTT
few,TRBD2,TRBJ2-3,14,TRBV5-1,CASRPGAGEDTQYF,TGCGCCAGCCGTCCAGGTGCGGGGGAAGATACGCAGTATTTT
NA,NA,TRBJ2-4,14,TRBV19,CASRDSLAKNIQYF,TGTGCCAGTAGAGACTCCCTAGCCAAAAACATTCAGTACTTC
NA,TRBD2,TRBJ2-7,15,TRBV3-1,CASSQVGRASYEQYF,TGTGCCAGCAGCCAAGTCGGGAGGGCCTCCTACGAGCAGTACTTC
NA,TRBD1,TRBJ1-4,13,TRBV12-3/TRBV12-4,CASSWGQGEKLFF,TGTGCCAGCAGTTGGGGACAGGGAGAAAAACTGTTTTTT
few,NA,TRBJ2-2,16,TRBV7-3,CASSSRATRTTGELFF,TGTGCCAGCAGCTCAAGGGCGACTAGAACCACCGGGGAGCTGTTTTTT
NA,NA,TRBJ2-5,16,TRBV7-2,CASSLAGQQIKETQYF,TGTGCCAGCAGCCTTGCTGGGCAACAAATCAAAGAGACCCAGTACTTC
few,NA,TRBJ2-5,16,TRBV20-1,CSARDPHLGQQETQYF,TGCAGTGCTAGAGATCCCCACCTTGGGCAGCAAGAGACCCAGTACTTC
many,TRBD1,TRBJ2-5,15,TRBV24-1,CATSDTGTDEETQYF,TGTGCCACCAGTGACACCGGGACAGACGAAGAGACCCAGTACTTC
NA,NA,TRBJ1-2,10,TRBV29-1,CSVVGDGYTF,TGCAGCGTTGTAGGGGATGGCTACACCTTC
NA,NA,TRBJ2-1,17,TRBV6-1,CASSPRDIRSSYNEQFF,TGTGCCAGCAGCCCCCGGGACATCAGGAGCTCCTACAATGAGCAGTTCTTC
NA,TRBD2,TRBJ2-3,16,TRBV5-6,CASSTGTSATPDTQYF,TGTGCCAGCAGCACCGGGACTAGTGCTACCCCAGATACGCAGTATTTT
NA,NA,TRBJ2-2,18,TRBV6-5,CASSYTSGLTLGTGELFF,TGTGCCAGCAGTTACACGTCGGGACTGACTTTGGGCACCGGGGAGCTGTTTTTT
NA,NA,TRBJ1-6,14,TRBV25-1,CASSEVRMWAPLHF,TGTGCCAGCAGTGAAGTCCGTATGTGGGCACCCCTCCACTTT